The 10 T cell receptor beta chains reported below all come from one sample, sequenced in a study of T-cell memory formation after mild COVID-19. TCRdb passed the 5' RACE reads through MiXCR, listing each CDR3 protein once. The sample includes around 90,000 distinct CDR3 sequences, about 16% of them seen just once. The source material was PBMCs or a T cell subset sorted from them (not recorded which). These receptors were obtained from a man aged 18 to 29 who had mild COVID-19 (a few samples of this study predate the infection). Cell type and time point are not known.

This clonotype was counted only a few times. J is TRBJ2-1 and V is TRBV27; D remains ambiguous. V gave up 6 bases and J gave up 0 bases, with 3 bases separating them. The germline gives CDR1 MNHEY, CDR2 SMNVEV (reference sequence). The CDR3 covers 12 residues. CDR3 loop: CASSDSYNEQFF. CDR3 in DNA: TGTGCCAGCAGCGACTCCTACAATGAGCAGTTCTTC.

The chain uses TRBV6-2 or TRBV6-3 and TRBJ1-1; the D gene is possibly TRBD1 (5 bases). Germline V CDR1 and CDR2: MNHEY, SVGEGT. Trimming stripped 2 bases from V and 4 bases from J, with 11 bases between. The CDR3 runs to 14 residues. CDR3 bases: TGTGCCAGCAGTTACCGGGGCTTCGGCACTGAAGCTTTCTTT. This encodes CASSYRGFGTEAFF.

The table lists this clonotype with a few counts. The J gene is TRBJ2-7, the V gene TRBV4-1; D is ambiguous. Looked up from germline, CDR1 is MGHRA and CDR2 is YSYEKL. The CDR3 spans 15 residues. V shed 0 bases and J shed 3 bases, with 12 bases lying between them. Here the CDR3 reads CASSQDVGELYEQYF. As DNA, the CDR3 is TGCGCCAGCAGCCAAGATGTAGGAGAACTCTACGAGCAGTACTTC.

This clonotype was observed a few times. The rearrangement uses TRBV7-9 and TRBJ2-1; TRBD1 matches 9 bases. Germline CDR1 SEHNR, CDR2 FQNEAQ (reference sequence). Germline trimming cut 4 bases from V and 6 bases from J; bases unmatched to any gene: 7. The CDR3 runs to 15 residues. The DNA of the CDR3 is TGTGCCAGCAGCTCCGGGACAGGGAAAGGCAATGAGCAGTTCTTC. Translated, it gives CASSSGTGKGNEQFF.

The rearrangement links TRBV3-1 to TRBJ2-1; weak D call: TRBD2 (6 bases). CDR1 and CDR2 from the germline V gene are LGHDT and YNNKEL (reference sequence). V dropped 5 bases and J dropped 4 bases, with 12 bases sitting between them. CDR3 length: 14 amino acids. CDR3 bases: TGTGCCAGCAGCAGGGACTCAAATTACAATGAGCAGTTCTTC. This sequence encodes CASSRDSNYNEQFF.

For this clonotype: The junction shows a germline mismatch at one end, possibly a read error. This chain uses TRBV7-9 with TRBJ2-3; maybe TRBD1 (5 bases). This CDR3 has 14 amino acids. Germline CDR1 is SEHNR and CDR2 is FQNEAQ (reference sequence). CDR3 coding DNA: TGTGCCATCAGCTTAGAACAGGTCACAGATACGCAGTATTTT. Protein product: CAISLEQVTDTQYF.

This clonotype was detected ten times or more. The CDR3 is CASSFLALANTGELFF. The CDR3 DNA reads TGTGCCAGCAGTTTCTTGGCACTAGCGAACACCGGGGAGCTGTTTTTT. The V gene is TRBV28, the J gene TRBJ2-2; D perhaps matches TRBD2 (5 bases). V dropped 3 bases and J dropped 0 bases, with 11 bases sitting between them. Germline CDR1 is MDHEN and CDR2 is SYDVKM. The CDR3 length is 16 residues.

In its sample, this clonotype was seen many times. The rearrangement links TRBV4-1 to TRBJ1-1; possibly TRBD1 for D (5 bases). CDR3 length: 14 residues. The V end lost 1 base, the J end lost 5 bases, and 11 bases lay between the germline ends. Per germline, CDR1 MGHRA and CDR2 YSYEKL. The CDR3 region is CASSQGAGRTEAFF. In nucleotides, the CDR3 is TGCGCCAGCAGCCAAGGGGCAGGGCGGACTGAAGCTTTCTTT.

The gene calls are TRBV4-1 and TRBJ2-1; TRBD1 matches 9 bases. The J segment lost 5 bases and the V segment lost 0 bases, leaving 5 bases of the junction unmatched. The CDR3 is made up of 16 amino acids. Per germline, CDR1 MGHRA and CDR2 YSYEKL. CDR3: CASSQEVTGGHNEQFF. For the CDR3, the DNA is TGCGCCAGCAGCCAAGAAGTGACAGGGGGGCACAATGAGCAGTTCTTC.

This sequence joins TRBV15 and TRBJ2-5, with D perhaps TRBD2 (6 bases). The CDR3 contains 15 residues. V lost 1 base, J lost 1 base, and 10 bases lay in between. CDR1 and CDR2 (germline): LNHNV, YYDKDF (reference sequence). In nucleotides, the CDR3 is TGTGCCACCAGCAGAGGCCCCGGGGGCCAAGAGACCCAGTACTTC. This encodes CATSRGPGGQETQYF.